Listed here is a single T cell receptor (beta chain). What it binds is not known. The data were produced by immunoSEQ multiplex PCR, yet TCRdb's version contains in-frame clones alone and is incomplete. The table lists 150,000 to 200,000 clones, approximately 90% of them singletons. The CDR3 contains 15 residues. Germline CDR1 and CDR2: KGHSH and LQKENI. After removal of 0 bases from V and 8 bases from J, the junction contained 4 bases not matched to a gene. The data are from a study of T cell responses to AZD1222 COVID-19 vaccine. Study results and caveats: Samples come after the peak T cell response, not at day 14. Spike-specific TCR breadth and depth were elevated following two AZD1222 doses. Clonal diversity may have been underestimated in mostly white British donors.

The TCR was taken from an adult in good health. Sample: peripheral blood, taken on day 0 of AZD1222 vaccination. The V gene is TRBV18, the J gene TRBJ1-4; 9 bases are shared with TRBD1. The CDR3 loop reads CASSPPGTGKEKLFF. As DNA, the CDR3 is TGTGCCAGCTCACCACCGGGGACAGGGAAGGAAAAACTGTTTTTT.